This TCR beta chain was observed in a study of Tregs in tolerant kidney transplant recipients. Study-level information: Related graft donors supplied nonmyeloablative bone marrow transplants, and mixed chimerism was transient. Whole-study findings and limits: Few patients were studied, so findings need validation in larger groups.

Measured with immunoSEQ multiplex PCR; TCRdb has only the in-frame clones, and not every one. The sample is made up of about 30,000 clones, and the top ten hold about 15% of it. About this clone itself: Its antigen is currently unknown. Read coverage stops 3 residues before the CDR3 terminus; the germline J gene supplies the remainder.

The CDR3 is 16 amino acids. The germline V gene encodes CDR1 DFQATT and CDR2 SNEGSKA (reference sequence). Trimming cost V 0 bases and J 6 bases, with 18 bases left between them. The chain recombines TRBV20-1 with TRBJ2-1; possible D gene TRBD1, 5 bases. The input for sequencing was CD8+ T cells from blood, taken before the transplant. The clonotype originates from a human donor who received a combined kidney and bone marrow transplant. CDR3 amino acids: CSARDLGAPRGNEQFF. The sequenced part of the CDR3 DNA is TGCAGTGCTAGAGATCTTGGGGCCCCAAGGGGCAATGAG.